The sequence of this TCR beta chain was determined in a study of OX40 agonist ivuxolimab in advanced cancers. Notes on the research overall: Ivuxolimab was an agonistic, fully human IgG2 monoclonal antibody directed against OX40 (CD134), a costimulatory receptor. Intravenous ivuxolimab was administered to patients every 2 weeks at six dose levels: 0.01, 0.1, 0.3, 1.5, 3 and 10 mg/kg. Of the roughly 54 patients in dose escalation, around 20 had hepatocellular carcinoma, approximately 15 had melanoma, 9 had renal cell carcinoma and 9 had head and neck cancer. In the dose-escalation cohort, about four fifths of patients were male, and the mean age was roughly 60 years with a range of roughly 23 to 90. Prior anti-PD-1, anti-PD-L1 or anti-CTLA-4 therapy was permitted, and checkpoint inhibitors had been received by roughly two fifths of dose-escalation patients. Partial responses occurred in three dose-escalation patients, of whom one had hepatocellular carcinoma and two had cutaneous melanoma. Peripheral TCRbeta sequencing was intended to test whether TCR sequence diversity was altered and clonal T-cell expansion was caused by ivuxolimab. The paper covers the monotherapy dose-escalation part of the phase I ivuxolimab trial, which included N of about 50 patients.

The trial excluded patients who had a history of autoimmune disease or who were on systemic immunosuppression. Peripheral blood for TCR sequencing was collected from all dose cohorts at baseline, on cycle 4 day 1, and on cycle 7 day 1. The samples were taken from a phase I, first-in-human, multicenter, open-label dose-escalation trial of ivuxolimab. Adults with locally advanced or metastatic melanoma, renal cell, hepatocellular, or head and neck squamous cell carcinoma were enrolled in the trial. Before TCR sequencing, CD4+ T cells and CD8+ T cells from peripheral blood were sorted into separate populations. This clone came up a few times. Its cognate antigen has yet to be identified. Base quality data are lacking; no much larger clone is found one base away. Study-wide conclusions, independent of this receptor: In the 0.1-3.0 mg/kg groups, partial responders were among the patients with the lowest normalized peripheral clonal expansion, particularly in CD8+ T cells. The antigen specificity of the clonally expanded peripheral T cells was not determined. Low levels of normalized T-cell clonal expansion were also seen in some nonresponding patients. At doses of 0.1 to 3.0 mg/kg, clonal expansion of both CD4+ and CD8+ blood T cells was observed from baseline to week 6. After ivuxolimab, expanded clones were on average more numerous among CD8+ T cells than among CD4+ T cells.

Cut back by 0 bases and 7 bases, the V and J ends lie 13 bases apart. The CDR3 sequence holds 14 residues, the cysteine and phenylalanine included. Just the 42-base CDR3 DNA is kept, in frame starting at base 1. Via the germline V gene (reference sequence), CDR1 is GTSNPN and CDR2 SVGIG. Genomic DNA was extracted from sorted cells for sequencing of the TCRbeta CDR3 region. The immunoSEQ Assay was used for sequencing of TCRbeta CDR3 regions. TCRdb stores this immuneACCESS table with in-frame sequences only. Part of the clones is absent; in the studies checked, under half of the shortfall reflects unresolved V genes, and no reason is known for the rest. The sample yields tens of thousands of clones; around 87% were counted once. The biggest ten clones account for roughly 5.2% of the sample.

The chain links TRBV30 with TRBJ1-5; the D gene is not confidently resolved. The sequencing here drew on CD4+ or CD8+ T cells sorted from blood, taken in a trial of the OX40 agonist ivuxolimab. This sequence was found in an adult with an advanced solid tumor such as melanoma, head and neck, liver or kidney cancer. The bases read TGTGCCTGGAGTGTTATGGGGATGCGGCAGCCCCAGCATTTT. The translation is CAWSVMGMRQPQHF.